This record concerns one T cell receptor beta chain sequence. Its antigen is as yet unknown. This record belongs to a study of cytomegalovirus exposure and HLA in healthy donors. Study-level findings and limits: It was reported that TCR beta sequences correctly inferred the HLA-A and HLA-B alleles for most subjects. The authors assumed roughly uniform sequencing depth across donors for presence/absence analyses. Confirmation was obtained in vitro that a few CMV-associated chains are specific for CMV antigens. Productive status was seen about 90% or about 30% of the time for most TCR beta V segments in an earlier analysis.

The study ran its PCR with 60 Vbeta and 13 Jbeta primers. Generated by immunoSEQ multiplex PCR, the TCRdb table keeps only in-frame clones and is missing some. This table holds roughly 190,000 clones. CDR3 size: 16 residues. CDR1 and CDR2 (germline): MGHRA, YSYEKL. Trimming took 3 bases from V and 5 from J; bases not matched to a gene: 7. The clonotype originates from a woman aged 18-29 years in good health and CMV-seropositive. This sequence joins TRBV4-1 and TRBJ2-1; the match to TRBD2 covers 10 bases. Input material: PBMCs. Here the CDR3 reads CASSQGRLAGNNEQFF. The CDR3 coding sequence is TGCGCCAGCAGCCAGGGCAGACTAGCGGGTAACAATGAGCAGTTCTTC.